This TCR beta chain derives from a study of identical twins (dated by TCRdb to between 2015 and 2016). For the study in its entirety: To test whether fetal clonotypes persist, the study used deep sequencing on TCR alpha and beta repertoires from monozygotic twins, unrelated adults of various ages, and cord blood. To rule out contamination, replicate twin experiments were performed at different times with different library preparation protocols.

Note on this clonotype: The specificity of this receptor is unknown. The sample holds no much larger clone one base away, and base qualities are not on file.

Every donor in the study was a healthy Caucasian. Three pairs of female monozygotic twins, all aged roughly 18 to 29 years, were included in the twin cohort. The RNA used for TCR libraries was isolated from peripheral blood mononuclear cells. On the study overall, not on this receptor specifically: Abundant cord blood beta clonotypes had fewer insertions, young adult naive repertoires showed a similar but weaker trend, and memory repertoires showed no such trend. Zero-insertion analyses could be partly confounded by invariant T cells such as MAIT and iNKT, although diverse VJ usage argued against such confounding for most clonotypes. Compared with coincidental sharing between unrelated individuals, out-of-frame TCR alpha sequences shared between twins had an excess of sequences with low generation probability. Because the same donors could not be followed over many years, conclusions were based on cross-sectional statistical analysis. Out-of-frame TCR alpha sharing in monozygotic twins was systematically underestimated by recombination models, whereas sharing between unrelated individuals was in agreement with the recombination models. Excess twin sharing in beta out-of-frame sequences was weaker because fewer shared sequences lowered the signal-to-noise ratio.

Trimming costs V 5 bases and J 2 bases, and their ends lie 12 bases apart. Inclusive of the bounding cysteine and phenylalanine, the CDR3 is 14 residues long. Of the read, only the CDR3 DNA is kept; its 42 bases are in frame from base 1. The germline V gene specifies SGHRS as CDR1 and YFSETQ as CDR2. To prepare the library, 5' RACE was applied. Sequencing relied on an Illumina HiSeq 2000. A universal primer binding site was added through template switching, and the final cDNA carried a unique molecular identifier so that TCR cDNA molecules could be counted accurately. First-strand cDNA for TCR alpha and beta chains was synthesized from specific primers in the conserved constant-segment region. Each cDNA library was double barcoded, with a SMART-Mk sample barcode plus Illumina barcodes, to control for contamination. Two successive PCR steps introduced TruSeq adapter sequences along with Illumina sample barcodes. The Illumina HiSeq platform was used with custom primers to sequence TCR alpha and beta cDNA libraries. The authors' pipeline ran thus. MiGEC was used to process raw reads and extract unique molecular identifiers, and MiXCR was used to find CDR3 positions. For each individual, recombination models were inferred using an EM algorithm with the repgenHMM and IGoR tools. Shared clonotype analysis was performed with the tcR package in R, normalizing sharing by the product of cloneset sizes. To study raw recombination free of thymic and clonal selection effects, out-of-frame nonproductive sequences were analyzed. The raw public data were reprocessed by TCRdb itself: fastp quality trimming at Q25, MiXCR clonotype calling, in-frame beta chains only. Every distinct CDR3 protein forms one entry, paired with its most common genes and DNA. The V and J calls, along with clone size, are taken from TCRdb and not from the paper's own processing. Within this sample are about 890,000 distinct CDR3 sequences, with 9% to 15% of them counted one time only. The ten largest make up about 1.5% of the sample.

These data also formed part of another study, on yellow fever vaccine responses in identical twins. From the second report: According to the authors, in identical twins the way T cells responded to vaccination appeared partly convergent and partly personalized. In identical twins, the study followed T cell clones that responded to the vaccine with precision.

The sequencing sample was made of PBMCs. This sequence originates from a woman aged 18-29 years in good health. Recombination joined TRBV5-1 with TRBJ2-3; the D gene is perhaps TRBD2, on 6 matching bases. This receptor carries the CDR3 CASSGGAHTDTQYF. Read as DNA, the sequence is TGCGCCAGCAGTGGAGGGGCACACACAGATACGCAGTATTTT.